The 20 T cell receptor beta chains below all came from one sample that was sequenced in a study of T cell responses to AZD1222 COVID-19 vaccine. Sequenced by immunoSEQ multiplex PCR; TCRdb stores in-frame clones only, minus some. The sample contains about 120,000 clones, about 86% of which appear only once. The sequenced sample was peripheral blood, obtained 28 days after the second AZD1222 dose. These receptors all stem from an adult who received the AZD1222 COVID-19 vaccine.

The chain is built from TRBV28 and TRBJ2-7, with TRBD1 matching 10 bases. Germline CDR1 and CDR2: MDHEN and SYDVKM. The CDR3 is 14 amino acids. Unmatched junction bases numbered 4, after V lost 2 bases and J lost 6 bases. The CDR3 sequence is CASSLRTGGGEQYF. CDR3 nucleotides: TGTGCCAGCAGTTTAAGGACAGGGGGAGGCGAGCAGTACTTC.

The chain uses TRBV2 and TRBJ2-2; 8 nucleotides match TRBD2. This CDR3 region has 16 residues. Losses at the gene ends were 8 bases for V and 0 bases for J; bases not matched to a gene: 8. The germline CDR1 and CDR2 sequences are SNHLY and FYNNEI. The CDR3, as DNA: TGTGCCAGCTCGTGGACTAGCACTGCGAACACCGGGGAGCTGTTTTTT. Translation: CASSWTSTANTGELFF. The whole variable domain, remainder taken from reference TRBV2 and TRBJ2-2, is EPEVTQTPSHQVTQMGQEVILRCVPISNHLYFYWYRQILGQKVEFLVSFYNNEISEKSEIFDDQFSVERPDGSNFTLKIRSTKLEDSAMYFCASSWTSTANTGELFFGEGSRLTVL.

This chain connects TRBV4-2 to TRBJ2-1, with TRBD2 matching 7 bases. The junction had 9 bases not matched to a gene; V was cut back by 0 bases and J by 7 bases. This CDR3 is built from 16 residues. Germline V gene lookup returns CDR1 LGHNA and CDR2 YNFKEQ. The CDR3 reads CASSQDPASGVNEQFF. CDR3 bases: TGTGCCAGCAGCCAAGATCCGGCTAGCGGCGTGAATGAGCAGTTCTTC.

The chain employs TRBV9 and TRBJ1-5, with 8 bases matching TRBD1. From germline, CDR1 is SGDLS and CDR2 YYNGEE. After removal of 0 bases from V and 4 bases from J, the junction contained 3 bases not matched to a gene. The CDR3 extends over 15 amino acids. CDR3 DNA: TGTGCCAGCAGCGTAGGACAGGGGTTAAATCAGCCCCAGCATTTT. Translated: CASSVGQGLNQPQHF. Using reference TRBV9 and TRBJ1-5 for the parts outside the CDR3, the full variable domain is DSGVTQTPKHLITATGQRVTLRCSPRSGDLSVYWYQQSLDQGLQFLIQYYNGEERAKGNILERFSAQQFPDLHSELNLSSLELGDSALYFCASSVGQGLNQPQHFGDGTRLSIL.

The chain couples TRBV5-1 to TRBJ1-1, with a possible D match to TRBD1 (6 bases). V lost 4 bases and J 11 bases, leaving 21 bases between the germline ends. The CDR3 has 14 amino acids. Germline V gene data show CDR1 as SGHRS and CDR2 as YFSETQ. CDR3 loop: CASSLGGATYRAFF. CDR3 nucleotides: TGCGCCAGCAGCCTCGGGGGGGCGACCTATCGGGCTTTCTTT. The variable domain in full, with the rest retrieved from reference TRBV5-1 and TRBJ1-1, is KAGVTQTPRYLIKTRGQQVTLSCSPISGHRSVSWYQQTPGQGLQFLFEYFSETQRNKGNFPGRFSGRQFSNSRSEMNVSTLELGDSALYLCASSLGGATYRAFFGQGTRLTVV.

The V and J genes are TRBV5-6 and TRBJ2-7; D remains ambiguous. V was pared by 5 bases and J by 5 bases, with 20 bases between. The germline V gene encodes CDR1 SGHDT and CDR2 YYEEEE. This CDR3 comprises 15 residues. The CDR3 DNA is TGTGCCAGCAGTCGTATCAGTTCAGGTACCCACGAGCAGTACTTC. This codes for CASSRISSGTHEQYF.

This chain joins TRBV11-2 and TRBJ2-3; no reliable D call. CDR1 and CDR2 from the germline V gene are SGHAT and FQNNGV. There are 15 residues in the CDR3. With 5 bases removed from V and 1 base from J, the gap between germline ends came to 13 bases. This CDR3 is CASSKGGIRTDTQYF. CDR3 nucleotides: TGTGCCAGCAGCAAAGGCGGCATCCGCACAGATACGCAGTATTTT.

The CDR3: CASSEQGSGNNQPQHF. Written as DNA, the CDR3 is TGTGCCAGCAGTGAACAGGGATCGGGGAACAATCAGCCCCAGCATTTT. V and J are TRBV2 and TRBJ1-5, with D perhaps matching TRBD1 (5 bases). The V and J ends lost 2 bases and 3 bases respectively, with 14 bases between them. Looked up from germline, CDR1 is SNHLY and CDR2 is FYNNEI. This CDR3 comprises 16 residues.

This clone was seen once. This chain joins TRBV12-3 or TRBV12-4 and TRBJ2-1; 7 nucleotides match TRBD2. V was clipped by 7 bases and J by 3 bases; unmatched bases: 3. The CDR3 spans 13 residues. CDR3 sequence: CASNWEGYNEQFF. For the CDR3, the DNA is TGTGCCAGCAATTGGGAGGGCTACAATGAGCAGTTCTTC.

The chain has TRBV19 and TRBJ1-6, with TRBD1 matching over 9 bases. Germline CDR1 reads LNHDA; CDR2 reads SQIVND (reference sequence). V was clipped by 3 bases and J by 9 bases; unmatched bases: 3. The CDR3 consists of 14 residues. Written as DNA, the CDR3 is TGTGCCAGTAGTATGACAGGGGGAGGTTCACCCCTCCACTTT. This sequence encodes CASSMTGGGSPLHF.

This chain joins TRBV30 and TRBJ1-6; TRBD1 might be the D (6 bases). The CDR3 is 16 amino acids. Germline loops: CDR1 GTSNPN, CDR2 SVGIG (reference sequence). The germline V and J ends were trimmed by 4 bases and 0 bases, with 13 bases remaining between them. In DNA form, the CDR3 reads TGTGCCTGGACAGGGGCGAGGAGCTCCTATAATTCACCCCTCCACTTT. Its protein is CAWTGARSSYNSPLHF.

V is TRBV2 and J is TRBJ2-1; TRBD2 matches 13 bases. Germline V lookup: CDR1 SNHLY, CDR2 FYNNEI. The CDR3 has 17 amino acids. The trim removed 3 bases at V and 4 bases at J, leaving 6 bases unmatched. CDR3 protein: CASSDPGLAGNYNEQFF. The CDR3 nucleotides are TGTGCCAGCAGTGATCCGGGACTAGCGGGAAATTACAATGAGCAGTTCTTC.

The V call is TRBV12-3 or TRBV12-4, the J call TRBJ1-2, with a tentative D call TRBD1 (6 bases). This CDR3 has 12 residues. V was trimmed by 6 bases and J by 5 bases, leaving 10 bases between them. The CDR3 is CASSQGRYGYTF. The DNA for the CDR3 is TGTGCCAGCAGCCAGGGGCGGTATGGCTACACCTTC.

The V gene is TRBV2, the J gene TRBJ1-1; D is possibly TRBD1 (6 bases). This CDR3 region has 13 residues. CDR1 is SNHLY and CDR2 is FYNNEI in the germline V gene. V was cut by 7 bases and J by 4 bases, with 13 bases left in between. In nucleotides, the CDR3 is TGTGCCAGCACAGGGGCGATGTTCACTGAAGCTTTCTTT. This gives the protein CASTGAMFTEAFF.

The rearrangement joins TRBV7-2 to TRBJ2-7; weak D call: TRBD1 (6 bases). This CDR3 is built from 14 residues. V dropped 2 bases and J dropped 5 bases, with 13 bases sitting between them. Germline values: CDR1 SGHTA, CDR2 FQGNSA. The CDR3 DNA is TGTGCCAGCAGCTTATCCCAGGGGCGGGACGAGCAGTACTTC. As protein: CASSLSQGRDEQYF.

The chain recombines TRBV3-1 (or the pseudogene TRBV3-2) with TRBJ1-3, with 9 bases matching TRBD1. The CDR3 contains 15 residues. With 5 bases clipped from V and 4 bases from J, the junction kept 6 bases outside the gene matches. CDR1 LGHDT and CDR2 YNNKEL come from the germline V gene (reference sequence). The CDR3 region is CASSLQGARGNTIYF. In DNA form, the CDR3 reads TGTGCCAGCAGCTTACAGGGGGCGAGGGGAAACACCATATATTTT.

The chain couples TRBV7-2 to TRBJ2-1; D might be TRBD2 (6 bases). The germline V and J ends were trimmed by 1 base and 4 bases, with 14 bases remaining between them. Germline assignment: CDR1 SGHTA and CDR2 FQGNSA. The CDR3 has 16 amino acids. The CDR3 reads CASSLVLRAGYNEQFF. DNA of the CDR3: TGTGCCAGCAGCTTAGTCCTCCGCGCGGGGTACAATGAGCAGTTCTTC.

This rearrangement joins TRBV3-1 (or the pseudogene TRBV3-2) to TRBJ1-6, with D uncertain. V lost 4 bases, J lost 0 bases, and 10 bases lay in between. In germline, CDR1 is LGHDT, CDR2 YNNKEL (reference sequence). CDR3 size: 16 residues. The CDR3 sequence is CASSPALNSYNSPLHF. The CDR3 nucleotides read TGTGCCAGCAGCCCCGCCTTGAACTCCTATAATTCACCCCTCCACTTT.

This clone was seen more than once but under ten times. The chain links TRBV13 to TRBJ2-1; 7 bases are shared with TRBD2. The CDR3 consists of 15 residues. CDR1 PRHDT and CDR2 FYEKMQ come from the germline V gene (reference sequence). The V and J ends lost 5 bases and 0 bases, in that order; junction bases with no gene match: 4. The CDR3: CASSRGSSSYNEQFF. The CDR3 coding sequence is TGTGCCAGCAGCCGCGGGAGTAGCTCCTACAATGAGCAGTTCTTC.

This chain connects TRBV19 to TRBJ1-4, with TRBD1 matching over 7 bases. This CDR3 comprises 14 residues. V was pared by 6 bases and J by 7 bases, with 8 bases of the junction left unmatched. Germline lookup yields CDR1 LNHDA and CDR2 SQIVND (reference sequence). In nucleotides, the CDR3 is TGTGCCAGTAGCGCCGGGACAGAGGGTGAAAAACTGTTTTTT. Protein product: CASSAGTEGEKLFF.